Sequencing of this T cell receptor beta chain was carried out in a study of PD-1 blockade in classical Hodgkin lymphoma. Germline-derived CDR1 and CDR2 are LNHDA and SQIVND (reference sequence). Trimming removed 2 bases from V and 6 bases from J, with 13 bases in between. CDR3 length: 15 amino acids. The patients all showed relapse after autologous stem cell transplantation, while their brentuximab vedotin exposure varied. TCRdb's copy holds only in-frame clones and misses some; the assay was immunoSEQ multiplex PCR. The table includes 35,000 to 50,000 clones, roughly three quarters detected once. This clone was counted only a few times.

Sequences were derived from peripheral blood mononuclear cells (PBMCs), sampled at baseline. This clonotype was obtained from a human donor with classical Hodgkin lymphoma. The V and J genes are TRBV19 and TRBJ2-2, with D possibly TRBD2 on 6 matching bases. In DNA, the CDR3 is TGTGCCAGTAGTATAACGGGAGATGGGTCCGGGGAGCTGTTTTTT. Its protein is CASSITGDGSGELFF.